These 8 T cell receptor beta chains were sequenced from one sample in a study of T cell repertoires in cytomegalovirus infection. These receptors have no known antigen. TCRdb passed the reads through MiXCR, listing each CDR3 protein once. The sample has approximately 770,000 distinct CDR3 sequences; about 29% are singletons. Here the sequenced sample was cultured CD8+ T cells from PBMCs, taken from culture after CMV antigen stimulation. Receptors originate from a human donor in good health (CMV status not recorded). Some clones in this sample may be carry-over from other donors' samples.

The chain has TRBV7-6 and TRBJ1-4, with 7 bases aligning to TRBD1. In germline, CDR1 is SGHVS, CDR2 FNYEAQ. V gave up 4 bases and J gave up 0 bases; unmatched junction bases: 8. The CDR3 length is 17 residues. CDR3: CASSSWDRFATNEKLFF. CDR3 nucleotide sequence: TGTGCCAGCAGCTCCTGGGACAGATTTGCAACTAATGAAAAACTGTTTTTT.

The chain is built from TRBV5-5 and TRBJ1-1; no firm D call. The V end lost 1 base, the J end lost 2 bases, and 9 bases lay between the germline ends. Germline assignment: CDR1 SGHKS and CDR2 YYEKEE (reference sequence). The CDR3 is 14 amino acids. The CDR3 coding sequence is TGTGCCAGCAGCTTGAAAAGAACAAACACTGAAGCTTTCTTT. Protein: CASSLKRTNTEAFF.

The chain is built from TRBV20-1 and TRBJ2-7; 7 nucleotides match TRBD1. Per the germline V gene, CDR1 is DFQATT and CDR2 is SNEGSKA (reference sequence). V shed 5 bases and J 3 bases; nucleotides not matched to a gene: 13. This CDR3 is built from 15 residues. CDR3 sequence: CSALQGEQGIYEQYF. The CDR3, as DNA: TGCAGTGCTCTCCAGGGGGAACAGGGGATCTACGAGCAGTACTTC.

Comments on this clonotype: This could be a read error, since a much larger clone is one nucleotide away. V and J are TRBV7-2 and TRBJ1-3, with TRBD1 identical over 9 bases. Germline values: CDR1 SGHTA, CDR2 FQGNSA. The CDR3 totals 15 residues. The CDR3: CASSQGQGHGNAIYF. CDR3 sequence (DNA): TGTGCCAGCAGCCAGGGACAGGGTCATGGAAACGCCATATATTTT.

This clonotype was counted a few times. The V call is TRBV6-2 or TRBV6-3, the J call TRBJ1-2; D is undetermined. CDR1 and CDR2 from the germline V gene are MNHEY and SVGEGT. V was shortened by 2 bases and J by 4 bases, with 11 bases between the two germline ends. The CDR3 contains 14 residues. The CDR3 sequence is CASSYQNPVYGYTF. The DNA of the CDR3 is TGTGCCAGCAGTTACCAGAATCCCGTCTATGGCTACACCTTC.

This clonotype was found a few times. V and J are TRBV4-1 and TRBJ2-7; 11 nucleotides align to TRBD2. Germline values: CDR1 MGHRA, CDR2 YSYEKL. Germline trimming cut 4 bases from V and 4 bases from J; bases unmatched to any gene: 6. CDR3 length: 15 residues. CDR3 loop: CASSRISGGEYEQYF. The CDR3 bases are TGCGCCAGCAGCCGAATTAGCGGGGGGGAGTACGAGCAGTACTTC.

This clonotype was seen more than once but under ten times. The CDR3 sequence: CASSLDRDRAESGANVLTF. The DNA of the CDR3 is TGTGCCAGCAGCTTAGACCGGGACAGGGCTGAGTCTGGGGCCAACGTCCTGACTTTC. The chain employs TRBV7-8 and TRBJ2-6; 9 bases are shared with TRBD1. The CDR3 is made up of 19 amino acids. V lost 1 base to trimming and J lost 1 base; unmatched junction nucleotides: 8. Germline-derived CDR1 and CDR2 are SGHVS and FQNEAQ.

V gene TRBV2 combines with J gene TRBJ1-5; D gene unclear. This CDR3 spans 13 amino acids. CDR1 is SNHLY, CDR2 FYNNEI, per germline. Trimming shortened V by 8 bases and J by 6 bases, and 14 bases separated the two germline ends. Here the CDR3 reads CASRRTGSQPQHF. The CDR3 nucleotides read TGTGCCAGCCGGAGGACTGGAAGTCAGCCCCAGCATTTT.